This T cell receptor (beta chain) was recovered during a study of shared clonotypes between healthy human individuals. Profiling relied on immunoSEQ multiplex PCR, and the TCRdb table lists in-frame clones only, not all of them. Among millions of clones listed, approximately 90% were seen once. Concerning this clone: Other DNA variants within this sample encode the same CDR3.

The CDR3 length is 15 residues. With 2 bases clipped from V and 0 bases from J, the junction kept 1 base outside the gene matches. Germline CDR1 is LGHNA and CDR2 is YSLEER. The V and J genes are TRBV4-3 and TRBJ2-3, with TRBD2 identical over 8 bases. The receptor's source is a man in his late teens or twenties in good health. The specimen was naive CD4+ T cells sorted from blood. Subset in this sample: CD45RA+ positively selected. The DNA for the CDR3 is TGCGCCAGCAGCCAAACTAGCGGCAGCACAGATACGCAGTATTTT. This sequence encodes CASSQTSGSTDTQYF.